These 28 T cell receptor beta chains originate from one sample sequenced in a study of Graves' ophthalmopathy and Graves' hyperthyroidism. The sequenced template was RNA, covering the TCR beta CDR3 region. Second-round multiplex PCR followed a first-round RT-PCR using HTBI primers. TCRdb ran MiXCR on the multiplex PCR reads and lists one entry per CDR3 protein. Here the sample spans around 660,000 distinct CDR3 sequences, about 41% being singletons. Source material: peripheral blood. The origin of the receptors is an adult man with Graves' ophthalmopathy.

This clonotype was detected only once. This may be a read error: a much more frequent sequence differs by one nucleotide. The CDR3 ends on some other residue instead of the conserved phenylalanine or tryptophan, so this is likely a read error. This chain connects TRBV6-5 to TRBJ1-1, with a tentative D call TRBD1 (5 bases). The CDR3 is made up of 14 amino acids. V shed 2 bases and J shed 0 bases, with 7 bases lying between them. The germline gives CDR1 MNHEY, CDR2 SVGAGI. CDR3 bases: TGTGCCAGCAGTTACGGGGGGGTGAACACTGAAGCTTTCTTG. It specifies CASSYGGVNTEAFL.

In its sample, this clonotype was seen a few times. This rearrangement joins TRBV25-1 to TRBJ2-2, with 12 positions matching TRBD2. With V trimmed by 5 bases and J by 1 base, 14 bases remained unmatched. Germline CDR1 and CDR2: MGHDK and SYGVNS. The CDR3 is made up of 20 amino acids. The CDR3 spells CASSPLGGLAGGMNTGELFF. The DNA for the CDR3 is TGTGCCAGCAGTCCCCTGGGAGGGCTAGCGGGAGGGATGAACACCGGGGAGCTGTTTTTT.

The CDR3 nucleotides are TGTGCCAGTAGTATAATGGGCCCGGGGGAGACCCAGTACTTC. It encodes CASSIMGPGETQYF. The chain carries TRBV19 and TRBJ2-5; D perhaps matches TRBD2 (5 bases). The CDR3 has 14 amino acids. Trimming took 2 bases from V and 5 from J, leaving 12 bases between them. Germline V CDR1 and CDR2: LNHDA, SQIVND (reference sequence). Using reference TRBV19 and TRBJ2-5 for the parts outside the CDR3, the full variable domain is DGGITQSPKYLFRKEGQNVTLSCEQNLNHDAMYWYRQDPGQGLRLIYYSQIVNDFQKGDIAEGYSVSREKKESFPLTVTSAQKNPTAFYLCASSIMGPGETQYFGPGTRLLVL.

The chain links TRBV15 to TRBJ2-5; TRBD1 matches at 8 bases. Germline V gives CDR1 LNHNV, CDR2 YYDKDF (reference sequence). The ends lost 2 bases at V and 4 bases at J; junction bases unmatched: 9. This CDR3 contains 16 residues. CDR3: CATSRNRQGNGETQYF. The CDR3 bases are TGTGCCACCAGCAGAAATAGACAGGGGAACGGAGAGACCCAGTACTTC.

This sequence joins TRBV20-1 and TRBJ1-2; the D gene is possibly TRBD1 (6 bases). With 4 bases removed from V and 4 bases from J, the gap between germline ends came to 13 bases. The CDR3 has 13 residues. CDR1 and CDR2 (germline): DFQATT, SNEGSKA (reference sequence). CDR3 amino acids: CSAKGGMSYGYTF. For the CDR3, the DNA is TGCAGTGCTAAGGGGGGGATGAGCTATGGCTACACCTTC.

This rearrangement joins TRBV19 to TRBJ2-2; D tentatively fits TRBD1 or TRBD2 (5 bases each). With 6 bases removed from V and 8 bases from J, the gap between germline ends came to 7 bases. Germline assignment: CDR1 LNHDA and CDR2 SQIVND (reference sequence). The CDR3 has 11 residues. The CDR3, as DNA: TGTGCCAGTAGGGGGGAGGGGGAGCTGTTTTTT. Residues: CASRGEGELFF.

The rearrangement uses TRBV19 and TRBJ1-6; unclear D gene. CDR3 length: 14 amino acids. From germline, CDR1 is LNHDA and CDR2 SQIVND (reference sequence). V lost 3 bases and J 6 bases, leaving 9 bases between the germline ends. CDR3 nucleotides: TGTGCCAGTAGTATTACGGCAGCTAATTCACCCCTCCACTTT. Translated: CASSITAANSPLHF.

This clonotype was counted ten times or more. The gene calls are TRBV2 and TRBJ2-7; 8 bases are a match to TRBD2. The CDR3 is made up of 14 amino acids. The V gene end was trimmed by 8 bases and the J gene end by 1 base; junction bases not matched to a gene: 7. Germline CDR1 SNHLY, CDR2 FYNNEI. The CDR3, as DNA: TGTGCCAGCCTTGAGCGGGGGACGTCCTACGAGCAGTACTTC. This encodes CASLERGTSYEQYF.

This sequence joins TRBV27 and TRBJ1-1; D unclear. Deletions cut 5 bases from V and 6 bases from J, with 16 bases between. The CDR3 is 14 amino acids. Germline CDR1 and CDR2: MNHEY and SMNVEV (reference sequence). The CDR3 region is CASSLNPGVAEAFF. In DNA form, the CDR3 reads TGTGCCAGCAGTCTGAACCCGGGAGTGGCTGAAGCTTTCTTT.

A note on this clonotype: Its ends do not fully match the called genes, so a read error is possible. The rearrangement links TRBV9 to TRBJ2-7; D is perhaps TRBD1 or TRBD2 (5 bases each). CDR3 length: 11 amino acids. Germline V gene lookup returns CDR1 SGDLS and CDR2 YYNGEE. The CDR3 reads CASSVGDERYF. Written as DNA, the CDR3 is TGTGCCAGCAGCGTAGGGGACGAGCGGTACTTC.

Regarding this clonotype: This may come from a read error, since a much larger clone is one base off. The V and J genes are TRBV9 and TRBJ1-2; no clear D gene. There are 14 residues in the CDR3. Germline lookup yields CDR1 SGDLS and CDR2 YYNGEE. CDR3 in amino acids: CASSVATSNYGHTF. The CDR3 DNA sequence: TGTGCCAGCAGCGTAGCGACATCCAACTATGGCCACACCTTC.

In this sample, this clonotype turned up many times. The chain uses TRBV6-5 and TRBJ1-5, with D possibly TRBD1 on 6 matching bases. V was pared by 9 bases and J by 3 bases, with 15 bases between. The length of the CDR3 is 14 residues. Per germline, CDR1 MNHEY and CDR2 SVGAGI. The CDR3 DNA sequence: TGTGCCAGTCAAGACAGGAGAGCCAATCAGCCCCAGCATTTT. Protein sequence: CASQDRRANQPQHF.

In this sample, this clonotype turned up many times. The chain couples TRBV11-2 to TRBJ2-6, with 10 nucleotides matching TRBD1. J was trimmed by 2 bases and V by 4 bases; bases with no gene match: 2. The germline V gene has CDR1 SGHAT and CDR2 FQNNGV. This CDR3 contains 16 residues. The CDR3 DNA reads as TGTGCCAGCAGCTACGGACAGGGGGCTGGGGCCAACGTCCTGACTTTC. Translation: CASSYGQGAGANVLTF.

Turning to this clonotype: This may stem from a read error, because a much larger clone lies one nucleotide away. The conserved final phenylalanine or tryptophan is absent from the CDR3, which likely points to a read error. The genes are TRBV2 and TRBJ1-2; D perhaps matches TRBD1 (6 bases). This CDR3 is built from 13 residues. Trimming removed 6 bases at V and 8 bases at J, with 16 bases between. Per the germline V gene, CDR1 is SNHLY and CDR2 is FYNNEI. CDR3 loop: CASSTEGVRGYTL. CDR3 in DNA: TGTGCCAGCAGCACAGAGGGGGTTAGAGGCTACACCCTC.

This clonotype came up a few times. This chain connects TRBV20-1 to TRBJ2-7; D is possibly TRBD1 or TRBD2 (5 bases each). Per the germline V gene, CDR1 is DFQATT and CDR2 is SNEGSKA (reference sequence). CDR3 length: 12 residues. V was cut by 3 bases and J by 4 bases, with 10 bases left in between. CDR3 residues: CSASIWGYEQYF. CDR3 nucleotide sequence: TGCAGTGCTAGTATATGGGGGTACGAGCAGTACTTC.

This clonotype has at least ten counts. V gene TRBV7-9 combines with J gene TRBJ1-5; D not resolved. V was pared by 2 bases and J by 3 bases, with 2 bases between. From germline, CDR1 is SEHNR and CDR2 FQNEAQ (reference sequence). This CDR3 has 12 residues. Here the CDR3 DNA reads TGTGCCAGCAGCTTATCCAATCAGCCCCAGCATTTT. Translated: CASSLSNQPQHF.

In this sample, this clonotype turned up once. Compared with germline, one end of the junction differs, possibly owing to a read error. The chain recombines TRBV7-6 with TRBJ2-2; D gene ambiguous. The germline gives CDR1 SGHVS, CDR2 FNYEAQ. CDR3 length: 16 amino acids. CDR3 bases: TGTGCCAGCAACTTAACCCGTTCGGGCGACACCGGGGAGCTGTTTTTT. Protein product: CASNLTRSGDTGELFF.

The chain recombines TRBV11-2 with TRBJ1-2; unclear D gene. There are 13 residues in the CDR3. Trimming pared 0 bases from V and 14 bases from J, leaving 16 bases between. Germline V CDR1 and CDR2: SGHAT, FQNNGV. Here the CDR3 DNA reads TGTGCCAGCAGCTTAGAGGGCCACCAATCAAGGACCTTC. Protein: CASSLEGHQSRTF.

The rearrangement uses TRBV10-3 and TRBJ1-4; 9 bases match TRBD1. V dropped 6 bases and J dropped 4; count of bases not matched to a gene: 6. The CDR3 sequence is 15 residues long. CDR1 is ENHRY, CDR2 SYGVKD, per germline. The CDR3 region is CAISGQGRDNEKLFF. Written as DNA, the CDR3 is TGTGCCATCAGCGGACAGGGGAGAGATAATGAAAAACTGTTTTTT.

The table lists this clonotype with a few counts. CDR3 region: CASRRTDTQYF. Written as DNA, the CDR3 is TGTGCCAGCAGGCGCACAGATACGCAGTATTTT. This chain links TRBV27 with TRBJ2-3; D not resolved. Trimming took off 6 bases at V and 1 base at J, with 2 bases between the two ends. The germline V gene encodes CDR1 MNHEY and CDR2 SMNVEV (reference sequence). This CDR3 has 11 amino acids.

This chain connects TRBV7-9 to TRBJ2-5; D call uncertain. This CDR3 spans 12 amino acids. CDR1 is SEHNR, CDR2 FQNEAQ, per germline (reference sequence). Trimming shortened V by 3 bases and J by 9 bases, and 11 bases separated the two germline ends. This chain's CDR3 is CASSLDPKAQYF. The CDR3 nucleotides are TGTGCCAGCAGCTTGGATCCGAAAGCCCAGTACTTC.

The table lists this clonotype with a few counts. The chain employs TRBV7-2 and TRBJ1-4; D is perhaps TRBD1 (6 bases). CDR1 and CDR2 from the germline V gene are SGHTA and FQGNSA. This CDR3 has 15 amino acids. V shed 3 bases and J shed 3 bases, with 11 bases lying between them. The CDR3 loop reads CASSLVGASNEKLFF. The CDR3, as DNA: TGTGCCAGCAGCTTGGTGGGGGCTTCTAATGAAAAACTGTTTTTT.

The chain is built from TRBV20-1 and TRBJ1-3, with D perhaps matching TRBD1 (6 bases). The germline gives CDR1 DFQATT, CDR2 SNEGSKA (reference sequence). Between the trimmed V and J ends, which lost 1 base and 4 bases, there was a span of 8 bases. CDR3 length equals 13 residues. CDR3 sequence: CSARGTAGNTIYF. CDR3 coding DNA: TGCAGTGCTAGAGGGACAGCGGGAAACACCATATATTTT.

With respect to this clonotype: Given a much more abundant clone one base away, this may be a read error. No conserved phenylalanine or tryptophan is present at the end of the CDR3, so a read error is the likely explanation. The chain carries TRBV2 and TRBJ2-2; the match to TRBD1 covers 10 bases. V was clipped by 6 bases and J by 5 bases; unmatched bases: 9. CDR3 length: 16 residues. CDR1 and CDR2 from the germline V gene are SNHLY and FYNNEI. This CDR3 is CASSEGTGEFTGELFS. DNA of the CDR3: TGTGCCAGCAGCGAGGGGACAGGGGAATTTACCGGGGAGCTGTTTTCT.

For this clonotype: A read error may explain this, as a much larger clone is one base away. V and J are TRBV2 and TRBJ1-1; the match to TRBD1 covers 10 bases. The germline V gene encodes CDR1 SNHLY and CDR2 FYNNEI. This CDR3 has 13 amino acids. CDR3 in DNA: TGTGCCAGATTAGGACAGGGGGACACTGGAGCTTTCTTT. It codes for CARLGQGDTGAFF.

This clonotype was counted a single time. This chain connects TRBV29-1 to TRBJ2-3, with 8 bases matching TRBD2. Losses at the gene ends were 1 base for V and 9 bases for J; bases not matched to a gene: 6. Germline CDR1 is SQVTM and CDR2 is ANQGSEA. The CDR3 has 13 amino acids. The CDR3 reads CSVEGGRRRTQYF. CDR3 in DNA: TGCAGCGTTGAAGGCGGGAGGAGACGGACGCAGTATTTT.

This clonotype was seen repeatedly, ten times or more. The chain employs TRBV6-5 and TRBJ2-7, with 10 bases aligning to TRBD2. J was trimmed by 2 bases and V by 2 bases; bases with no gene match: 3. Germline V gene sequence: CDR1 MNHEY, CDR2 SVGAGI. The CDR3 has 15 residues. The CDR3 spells CASSYNSGGPYEQYF. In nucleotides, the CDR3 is TGTGCCAGCAGTTACAATAGCGGGGGGCCCTACGAGCAGTACTTC.

The CDR3 DNA reads TGCAGCGTTTGGAGCGGGAGTGTCTACAATGAGCAGTTCTTC. Its translation: CSVWSGSVYNEQFF. The chain has TRBV29-1 and TRBJ2-1; TRBD2 aligns across 8 bases. CDR3 length: 14 amino acids. V was clipped by 5 bases and J by 3 bases; unmatched bases: 6. CDR1 SQVTM and CDR2 ANQGSEA come from the germline V gene.